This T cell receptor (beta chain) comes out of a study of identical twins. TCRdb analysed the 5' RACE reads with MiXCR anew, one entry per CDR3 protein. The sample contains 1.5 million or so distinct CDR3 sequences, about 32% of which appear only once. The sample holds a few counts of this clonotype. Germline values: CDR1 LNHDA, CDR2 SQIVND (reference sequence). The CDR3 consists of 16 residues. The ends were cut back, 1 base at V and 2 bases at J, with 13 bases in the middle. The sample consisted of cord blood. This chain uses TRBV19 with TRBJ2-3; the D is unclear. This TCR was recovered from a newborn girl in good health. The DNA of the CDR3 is TGTGCCAGTAGTATAGCACCCCCAATTGCCACAGATACGCAGTATTTT. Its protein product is CASSIAPPIATDTQYF. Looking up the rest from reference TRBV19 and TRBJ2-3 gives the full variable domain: DGGITQSPKYLFRKEGQNVTLSCEQNLNHDAMYWYRQDPGQGLRLIYYSQIVNDFQKGDIAEGYSVSREKKESFPLTVTSAQKNPTAFYLCASSIAPPIATDTQYFGPGTRLTVL.